This is a list of T cell receptor beta chains from one sample in a study of PD-1 blockade in classical Hodgkin lymphoma. Data came from immunoSEQ multiplex PCR; TCRdb stores just in-frame clones and leaves some out. The sample holds roughly 14,000 clones, about 60% seen once. The sequencing used peripheral blood mononuclear cells (PBMCs), collected at baseline. The receptors shown here come from a human donor with classical Hodgkin lymphoma. Each CDR3 is given with its conserved first and last residue.

j_gene,v_gene,CDR3aa
TRBJ1-1,TRBV4-1,CASSQDAYRGNTEAFF
TRBJ1-1,TRBV28,CASRGDWNTEAFF
TRBJ1-1,TRBV18,CASQRGRGDTEAFF
TRBJ1-5,TRBV30,CAWGRGTGSSQPQHF
TRBJ1-3,TRBV10-2,CASSAGQGALSGNTIYF
TRBJ1-1,TRBV2,CASRGENTEAFF
TRBJ2-3,TRBV30,CAWILRTSGRTDTQYF
TRBJ2-5,TRBV4-1,CASSSTGVGETQYF
TRBJ2-7,TRBV2,CASRPGTGDYEQYF
TRBJ2-5,TRBV11-3,CASSRTAQETQYF
TRBJ1-4,TRBV28,CASSLSGRTNEKLFF
TRBJ2-7,TRBV5-4,CASSRPGEGAGEQYF
TRBJ2-4,TRBV6-6,CASSHAPGQGKNIQYF
TRBJ1-2,TRBV7-8,CASSSSGTGLYGYTF
TRBJ2-2,TRBV4-2,CASSQGGTSGATNTGELFF
TRBJ2-4,TRBV6-5,CASHPRYQNIQYF
TRBJ2-5,TRBV5-1,CASSLYQETQYF
TRBJ2-7,TRBV5-6,CASSLEPDISYEQYF
TRBJ2-3,TRBV7-9,CASSPSPGTSGLADTQYF
TRBJ2-7,TRBV29-1,CSVLMWSRDRLISYEQYF
TRBJ2-3,TRBV18,CASSPLSTDTQYF
TRBJ2-3,TRBV19,CASSIVGRGLSTDTQYF
TRBJ1-2,TRBV15,CATSRLTHGGYGYTF
TRBJ1-2,TRBV7-3,CASSQDSYYGYTF
TRBJ1-1,TRBV6-1,CASSDPGAGWNTEAFF
TRBJ2-2,TRBV19,CAISGRTGELFF
TRBJ2-1,TRBV19,CASSIPSHRPSYNEQFF
TRBJ2-5,TRBV19,CASRPGLAGDQETQYF
TRBJ2-1,TRBV5-6,CASSPLPNNEQFF
TRBJ2-3,TRBV5-1,CASSLGTSGRGADTQYF
TRBJ1-2,TRBV11-2,CASSRVTVFGYTF